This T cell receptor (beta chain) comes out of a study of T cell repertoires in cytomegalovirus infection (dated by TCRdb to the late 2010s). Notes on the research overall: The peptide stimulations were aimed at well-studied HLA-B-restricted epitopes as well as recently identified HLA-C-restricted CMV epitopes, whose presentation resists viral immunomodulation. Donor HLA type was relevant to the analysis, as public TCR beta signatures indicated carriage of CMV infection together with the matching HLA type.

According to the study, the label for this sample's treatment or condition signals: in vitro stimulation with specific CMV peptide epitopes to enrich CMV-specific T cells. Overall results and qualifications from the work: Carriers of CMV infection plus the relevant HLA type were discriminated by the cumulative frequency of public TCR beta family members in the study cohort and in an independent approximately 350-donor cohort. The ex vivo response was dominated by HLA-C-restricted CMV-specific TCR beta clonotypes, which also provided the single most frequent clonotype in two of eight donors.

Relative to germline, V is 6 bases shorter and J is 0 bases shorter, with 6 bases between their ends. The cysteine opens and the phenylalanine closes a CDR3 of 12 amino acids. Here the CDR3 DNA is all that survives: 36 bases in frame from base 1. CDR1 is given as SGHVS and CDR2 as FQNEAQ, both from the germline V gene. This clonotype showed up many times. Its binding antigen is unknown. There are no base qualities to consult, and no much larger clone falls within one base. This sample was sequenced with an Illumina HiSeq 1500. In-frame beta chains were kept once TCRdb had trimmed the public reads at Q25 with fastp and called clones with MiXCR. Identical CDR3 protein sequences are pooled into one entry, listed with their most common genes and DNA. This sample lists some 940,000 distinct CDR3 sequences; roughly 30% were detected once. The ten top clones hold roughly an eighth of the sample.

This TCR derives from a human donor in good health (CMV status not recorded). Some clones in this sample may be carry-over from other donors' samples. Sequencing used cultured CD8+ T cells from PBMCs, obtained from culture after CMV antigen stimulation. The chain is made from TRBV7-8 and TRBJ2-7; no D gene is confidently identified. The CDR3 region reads CASRESSYEQYF. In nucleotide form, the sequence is TGTGCCAGCAGAGAGAGCTCCTACGAGCAGTACTTC. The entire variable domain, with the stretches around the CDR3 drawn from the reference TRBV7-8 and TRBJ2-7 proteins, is GAGVSQSPRYKVAKRGQDVALRCDPISGHVSLFWYQQALGQGPEFLTYFQNEAQLDKSGLPSDRFFAERPEGSVSTLKIQRTQQEDSAVYLCASRESSYEQYFGPGTRLTVT.